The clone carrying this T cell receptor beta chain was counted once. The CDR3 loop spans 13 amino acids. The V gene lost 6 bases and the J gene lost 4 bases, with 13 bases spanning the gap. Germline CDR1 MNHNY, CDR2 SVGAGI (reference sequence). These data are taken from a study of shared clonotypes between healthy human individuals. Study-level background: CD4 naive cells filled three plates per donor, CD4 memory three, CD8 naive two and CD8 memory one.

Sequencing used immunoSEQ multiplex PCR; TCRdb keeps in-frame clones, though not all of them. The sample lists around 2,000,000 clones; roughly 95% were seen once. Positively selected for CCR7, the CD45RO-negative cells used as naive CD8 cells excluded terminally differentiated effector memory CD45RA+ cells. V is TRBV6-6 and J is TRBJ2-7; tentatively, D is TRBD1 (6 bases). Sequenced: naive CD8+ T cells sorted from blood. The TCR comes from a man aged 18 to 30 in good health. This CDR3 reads CASSQTGDYEQYF. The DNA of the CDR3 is TGTGCCAGCAGCCAGACAGGAGATTACGAGCAGTACTTC.